The 18 T cell receptor beta chains presented below share a single source sample, sequenced in a study of OX40 agonist ivuxolimab in advanced cancers. Only in-frame clones appear in the TCRdb table, and some are missing; sequencing was by immunoSEQ multiplex PCR. This sample carries 60,000 or so clones, roughly 90% of them seen once, and the ten largest clones take roughly 4.8%. The specimen was CD4+ or CD8+ T cells sorted from blood, collected in a trial of the OX40 agonist ivuxolimab. All receptors come from an adult with an advanced solid tumor such as melanoma, head and neck, liver or kidney cancer.

The CDR3 DNA reads TGTGCCAGCAGTCAGGACTATCCCTCAGTCAATGAGCAGTTCTTC. Amino acid sequence: CASSQDYPSVNEQFF. The chain is built from TRBV6-6 and TRBJ2-1; tentative D call: TRBD2 (6 bases). The V gene's germline CDR1 is MNHNY and CDR2 SVGAGI (reference sequence). The CDR3 consists of 15 residues. V was cut by 5 bases and J by 6 bases, with 17 bases left in between.

The rearrangement links TRBV11-2 to TRBJ2-1; TRBD1 might be the D (6 bases). The CDR3 runs to 16 residues. CDR1 SGHAT and CDR2 FQNNGV come from the germline V gene. Trimming took 4 bases from V and 0 from J, leaving 13 bases between them. The CDR3 spells CASSSRADSSYNEQFF. The CDR3 bases are TGTGCCAGCAGCTCGCGTGCGGACAGCTCCTACAATGAGCAGTTCTTC.

This chain uses TRBV10-1 with TRBJ2-3; TRBD1 or TRBD2 may be the D gene (5 bases each). The V gene lost 3 bases and the J gene lost 4 bases, with 17 bases spanning the gap. Germline V gene lookup returns CDR1 WNHNN and CDR2 SYGVQD (reference sequence). The CDR3 loop spans 16 amino acids. The CDR3 DNA sequence: TGCGCCAGCAGTGATGGAGCAGGGACGACGCCAGATACGCAGTATTTT. Its protein product is CASSDGAGTTPDTQYF.

The chain links TRBV11-1 to TRBJ2-5; D not certain. The V end was cut by 6 bases, the J end by 2 bases, with 13 bases between. Germline V gives CDR1 SGHAT, CDR2 FQDESV (reference sequence). This CDR3 region has 14 residues. In DNA, the CDR3 is TGTGCCAGCAGTGTTCTGCAGCCACAAGAGACCCAGTACTTC. As protein: CASSVLQPQETQYF.

The chain couples TRBV30 to TRBJ2-2, with 9 bases aligning to TRBD2. Trimming removed 0 bases from V and 2 bases from J; junction bases left unmatched: 4. Germline-derived CDR1 and CDR2 are GTSNPN and SVGIG (reference sequence). This CDR3 is built from 16 residues. The CDR3 protein is CAWSVVTSGNTGELFF. The CDR3 DNA reads TGTGCCTGGAGTGTGGTGACTAGCGGTAACACCGGGGAGCTGTTTTTT.

The chain has TRBV5-5 and TRBJ2-5; D unresolved. V gave up 1 base and J gave up 2 bases, with 12 bases separating them. The CDR3 sequence is 15 residues long. From germline, CDR1 is SGHKS and CDR2 YYEKEE (reference sequence). CDR3 DNA sequence: TGTGCCAGCAGCTTGAACATAGCCCGACAAGAGACCCAGTACTTC. Amino acids: CASSLNIARQETQYF. Using reference TRBV5-5 and TRBJ2-5 for the parts outside the CDR3, the full variable domain is DAGVTQSPTHLIKTRGQQVTLRCSPISGHKSVSWYQQVLGQGPQFIFQYYEKEERGRGNFPDRFSARQFPNYSSELNVNALLLGDSALYLCASSLNIARQETQYFGPGTRLLVL.

The CDR3 spells CASRGVLEADTQYF. The DNA for the CDR3 is TGTGCCAGCAGGGGAGTGTTGGAGGCGGATACGCAGTATTTT. The chain has TRBV9 and TRBJ2-3, with D perhaps matching TRBD2 (5 bases). Germline V gene lookup returns CDR1 SGDLS and CDR2 YYNGEE. The CDR3 runs 14 residues. The ends were cut back, 5 bases at V and 6 bases at J, with 16 bases in the middle. The entire variable domain, with the rest obtained from reference TRBV9 and TRBJ2-3, is as follows: DSGVTQTPKHLITATGQRVTLRCSPRSGDLSVYWYQQSLDQGLQFLIQYYNGEERAKGNILERFSAQQFPDLHSELNLSSLELGDSALYFCASRGVLEADTQYFGPGTRLTVL.

The chain carries TRBV11-2 and TRBJ1-2; D is perhaps TRBD1 (5 bases). Trimming took off 7 bases at V and 6 bases at J, with 12 bases between the two ends. The germline V gene encodes CDR1 SGHAT and CDR2 FQNNGV. The CDR3 runs to 12 residues. CDR3 protein: CASTSREDGYTF. The CDR3 nucleotides read TGTGCCAGCACTTCCAGGGAAGATGGCTACACCTTC.

The genes are TRBV2 and TRBJ1-1; 8 nucleotides line up with TRBD1. V was clipped by 9 bases and J by 1 base; unmatched bases: 1. Per the germline V gene, CDR1 is SNHLY and CDR2 is FYNNEI. The CDR3 length is 12 residues. The CDR3 is CASGTGNTEAFF. The CDR3, as DNA: TGTGCCAGTGGGACAGGGAACACTGAAGCTTTCTTT.

This chain joins TRBV7-2 and TRBJ2-3; 8 nucleotides match TRBD1. The CDR3 has 16 residues. Losses at the gene ends were 1 base for V and 4 bases for J; bases not matched to a gene: 7. The germline V gene encodes CDR1 SGHTA and CDR2 FQGNSA. The DNA of the CDR3 is TGTGCCAGCAGCTTAGGGCAGGGGGCGCGGGCAGATACGCAGTATTTT. Translating gives CASSLGQGARADTQYF.

This clone has a single count. The genes are TRBV6-1 and TRBJ1-4; D is unclear. Trimming removed 3 bases at V and 2 bases at J, with 7 bases between. This CDR3 comprises 14 residues. The germline V gene has CDR1 MNHNS and CDR2 SASEGT. In nucleotides, the CDR3 is TGTGCCAGCAGTGAGTCCCCTACTAATGAAAAACTGTTTTTT. Protein: CASSESPTNEKLFF.

The V gene is TRBV5-4, the J gene TRBJ2-1, with D perhaps TRBD2 (6 bases). The germline CDR1 and CDR2 sequences are SGHNT and YYREEE (reference sequence). The CDR3 covers 15 residues. V lost 4 bases to trimming and J lost 1 base, with 12 bases between them. CDR3 residues: CASSQGRGSYNEQFF. As DNA, the CDR3 is TGTGCCAGCAGCCAAGGGCGGGGTTCCTACAATGAGCAGTTCTTC.

The chain recombines TRBV5-1 with TRBJ2-7, with D possibly being TRBD1 (6 bases). Trimming removed 3 bases from V and 3 bases from J, with 13 bases in between. CDR3 size: 14 residues. CDR1 and CDR2 from the germline V gene are SGHRS and YFSETQ. This CDR3 reads CASSSPTGRYEQYF. The CDR3, as DNA: TGCGCCAGCAGCTCTCCGACAGGACGCTACGAGCAGTACTTC.

The CDR3, as DNA: TGTGCCAGCAGCCAAGATCCGGCTAGCGGGAGGCCAGATACGCAGTATTTT. Translated: CASSQDPASGRPDTQYF. The rearrangement joins TRBV4-2 to TRBJ2-3; 11 nucleotides match TRBD2. Trimming cost V 0 bases and J 4 bases; bases outside gene matches: 6. CDR3 length: 17 amino acids. Looked up from germline, CDR1 is LGHNA and CDR2 is YNFKEQ.

The CDR3 protein is CASEGQGLDGYTF. The CDR3 coding sequence is TGTGCCAGCGAGGGGCAGGGACTTGACGGCTACACCTTC. The chain has TRBV2 and TRBJ1-2, with D perhaps TRBD1 (5 bases). V lost 8 bases and J 8 bases, leaving 18 bases between the germline ends. The CDR3 spans 13 residues. CDR1 is SNHLY, CDR2 FYNNEI, per germline.

This rearrangement joins TRBV5-1 to TRBJ1-4, with a weak D call TRBD1 (5 bases). V gave up 0 bases and J gave up 6 bases, with 12 bases separating them. This CDR3 has 15 amino acids. From germline, CDR1 is SGHRS and CDR2 YFSETQ. CDR3 DNA: TGCGCCAGCAGCTTGGGGGGTCGAGGGGATGAAAAACTGTTTTTT. Its translation: CASSLGGRGDEKLFF. The variable domain in full, with the rest retrieved from reference TRBV5-1 and TRBJ1-4, is KAGVTQTPRYLIKTRGQQVTLSCSPISGHRSVSWYQQTPGQGLQFLFEYFSETQRNKGNFPGRFSGRQFSNSRSEMNVSTLELGDSALYLCASSLGGRGDEKLFFGSGTQLSVL.

V is TRBV5-5 and J is TRBJ1-2, with 8 bases fitting TRBD1. With 0 bases clipped from V and 4 bases from J, the junction kept 2 bases outside the gene matches. This CDR3 is built from 14 residues. In germline, CDR1 is SGHKS, CDR2 YYEKEE (reference sequence). CDR3: CASSLEDRVYGYTF. Written as DNA, the CDR3 is TGTGCCAGCAGCTTGGAGGACAGGGTCTATGGCTACACCTTC.

The CDR3: CASSLSGDRGTEAFF. CDR3 bases: TGTGCCAGCAGTTTGTCGGGGGACAGGGGGACTGAAGCTTTCTTT. This chain connects TRBV28 to TRBJ1-1; 11 nucleotides match TRBD1. The CDR3 length is 15 residues. The germline V gene encodes CDR1 MDHEN and CDR2 SYDVKM. V trimming: 3 bases; J trimming: 5 bases; junction bases outside the gene matches: 5.